This T cell receptor (beta chain) was recovered during a study of shared clonotypes between healthy human individuals. Study context: Each donor's CD8 memory used one plate, CD8 naive two, each CD4 subset three. Findings and limits, study-wide: Incompleteness in sorted-subset sequencing, despite large depth, was shown by rarefaction.

Assay execution took place at the deep level. Method: immunoSEQ multiplex PCR; TCRdb's copy keeps in-frame clones and lacks some. The table has about 670,000 clones, roughly 78% seen once. Per germline, CDR1 SGHAT and CDR2 FQNNGV. This CDR3 contains 14 residues. J was trimmed by 2 bases and V by 3 bases; bases with no gene match: 1. CD4+ cells underwent separation, giving CD45RA+ naive and CD45RA-negative memory subsets. This clone was counted a single time. Antigen unknown. The V call is TRBV11-2, the J call TRBJ2-7; 10 nucleotides align to TRBD2. This TCR was recovered from a woman in her 30s in good health. Sequences were obtained from memory CD4+ T cells sorted from blood. Subset indicated: CD45RA-negative fraction. The CDR3, as DNA: TGTGCCAGCAGCTTTACTAGCGGGGCCTACGAGCAGTACTTC. Translated, it gives CASSFTSGAYEQYF.